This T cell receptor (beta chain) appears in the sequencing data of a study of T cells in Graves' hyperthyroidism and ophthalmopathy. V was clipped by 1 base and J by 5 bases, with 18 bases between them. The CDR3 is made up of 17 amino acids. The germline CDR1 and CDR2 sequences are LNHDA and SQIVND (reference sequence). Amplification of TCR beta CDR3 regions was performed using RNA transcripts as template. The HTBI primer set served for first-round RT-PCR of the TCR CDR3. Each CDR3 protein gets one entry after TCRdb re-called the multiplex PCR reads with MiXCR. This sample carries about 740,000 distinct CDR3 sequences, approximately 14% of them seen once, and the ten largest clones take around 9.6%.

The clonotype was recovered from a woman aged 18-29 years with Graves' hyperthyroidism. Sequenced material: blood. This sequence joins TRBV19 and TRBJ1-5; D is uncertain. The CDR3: CASSIAWAETVYQPQHF. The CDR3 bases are TGTGCCAGTAGTATAGCCTGGGCGGAAACCGTTTATCAGCCCCAGCATTTT.